The clone carrying this TCR beta chain was seen more than once but under ten times. Trimming removed 5 bases at V and 8 bases at J, with 10 bases between. The germline V gene encodes CDR1 SGHNT and CDR2 YENEEA. The CDR3 sequence is 12 residues long. The record originates from a study of T cells after yellow fever vaccination. A single record per CDR3 protein comes from TCRdb applying MiXCR to the 5' RACE reads. The sample has around 350,000 distinct CDR3 sequences; 6.2% are singletons. This specimen was PBMCs, taken 5 days after the yellow fever booster vaccination. This clonotype was sampled from a man in his thirties or forties who received the YFV17D yellow fever vaccine. This sequence joins TRBV11-3 and TRBJ2-1; no reliable D call. CDR3 bases: TGTGCCAGCAGCCAACGAGACCATGAGCAGTTCTTC. Protein product: CASSQRDHEQFF.